The clone carrying this T cell receptor (beta chain) occurred many times. Its target is unknown. The data stem from a study of T-cell reconstitution after alpha-beta-depleted transplantation in children. Construction of the TCRbeta library involved unique molecular identifiers. TCRdb passed the PCR reads through MiXCR, listing each CDR3 protein once. Counted here are around 370,000 distinct CDR3 sequences, about 16% occurring once; the ten biggest clones make up roughly two fifths. The study's findings and limits: Reportedly, alpha-beta T cells present about two months post-transplant originated from several hundred expanded clones of graft origin. There were some patients whose high TCRbeta diversity at day 60 came from surviving recipient T cells and thymic progenitors. Among T cells one year after transplant, newly produced cells accounted for most counts and diversity.

V shed 2 bases and J shed 2 bases, with 2 bases lying between them. The germline gives CDR1 LGHDT, CDR2 YNNKEL (reference sequence). The CDR3 contains 12 residues. Sample: PBMCs, mostly from graft donor cells, taken 360 days after TCRalphabeta/CD19-depleted stem cell transplant. The rearrangement joins TRBV3-1 to TRBJ2-3; no firm D call. The sequence came from a male patient aged 2 to 10 who had a stem cell transplant for acute lymphoblastic leukemia, so the T cells may come from the graft donor. The CDR3 is CASSQPTDTQYF. CDR3 in DNA: TGTGCCAGCAGCCAACCCACAGATACGCAGTATTTT.